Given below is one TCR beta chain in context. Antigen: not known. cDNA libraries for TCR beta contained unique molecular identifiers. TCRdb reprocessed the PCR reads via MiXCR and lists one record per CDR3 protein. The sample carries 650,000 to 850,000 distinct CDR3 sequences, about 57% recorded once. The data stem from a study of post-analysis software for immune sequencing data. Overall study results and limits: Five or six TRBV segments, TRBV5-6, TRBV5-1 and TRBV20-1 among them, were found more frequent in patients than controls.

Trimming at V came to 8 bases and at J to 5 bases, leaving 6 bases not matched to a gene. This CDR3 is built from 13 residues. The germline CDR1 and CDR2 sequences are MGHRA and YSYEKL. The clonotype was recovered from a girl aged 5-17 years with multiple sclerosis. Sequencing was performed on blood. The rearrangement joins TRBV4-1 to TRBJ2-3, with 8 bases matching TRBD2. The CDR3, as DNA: TGCGCCAGCCAGGGACTAGAGGGAGATACGCAGTATTTT. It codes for CASQGLEGDTQYF.